These 2 T cell receptor beta chains came from one sample sequenced in a study of T cell responses to AZD1222 COVID-19 vaccine. Using immunoSEQ multiplex PCR, the repertoire was profiled, and TCRdb retains in-frame clones only, with some absent. The data contain approximately 42,000 clones, about 91% of them singletons. The sequences come from peripheral blood, collected 28 days after the second AZD1222 dose. Receptor source: an adult who received the AZD1222 COVID-19 vaccine.

The chain couples TRBV29-1 to TRBJ2-3; TRBD2 matches 7 bases. V lost 6 bases, J lost 2 bases, and 11 bases stayed unmatched. The length of the CDR3 is 15 residues. Looked up from germline, CDR1 is SQVTM and CDR2 is ANQGSEA. In DNA, the CDR3 is TGCAGCGTCCGTACCCCACGGGGGGACACAGATACGCAGTATTTT. It is translated as CSVRTPRGDTDTQYF.

The chain couples TRBV29-1 to TRBJ2-2; 8 nucleotides match TRBD1. Germline V CDR1 and CDR2: SQVTM, ANQGSEA. J was trimmed by 1 base and V by 7 bases; bases with no gene match: 2. The CDR3 spans 13 residues. The CDR3 loop reads CSADRGNTGELFF. The CDR3 bases are TGCAGCGCAGACAGGGGGAACACCGGGGAGCTGTTTTTT.